This TCR beta chain was profiled in a study of blood T cell repertoires in COVID-19. Overall study context: T cells, B-cell-depleted T cells, or PBMCs provided the cDNA or gDNA that served as material.

In the source study's methods: Reference gene primer amplification yielded estimated nucleated cell counts. Sequencing used immunoSEQ multiplex PCR; TCRdb keeps in-frame clones, though not all of them. That table supplies the V and J calls and clone size; D and trimming were determined from the DNA. The table records approximately 260,000 clones, about 80% of them present only once. This clone was detected once. The clonotype comes from a man aged 30-40 years with acute COVID-19. Sequenced material: PBMCs or T cells enriched from blood (not recorded which).

CDR3 residues: CASSQVGRGIEYGYTF. DNA of the CDR3: TGTGCCAGCAGCCAAGTAGGACGGGGAATAGAGTATGGCTACACCTTC. The rearrangement uses TRBV3-1 (or the pseudogene TRBV3-2) and TRBJ1-2, with D unclear. This CDR3 comprises 16 residues. Trimming cost V 1 base and J 5 bases, with 17 bases left between them. CDR1 and CDR2 (germline): LGHDT, YNNKEL (reference sequence).